The following is a TCR beta chain sequence with its context. Antigen specificity is unknown. PCR was performed a second time for roughly 6 to 12 cycles using a sample-barcoded 5' primer and a J-beta primer mix. Carrying 12 random nucleotides, a template-switch adaptor labeled each individual cDNA molecule. TCRdb re-called the 5' RACE reads through MiXCR, storing one row per CDR3 protein. Counted here are hundreds of thousands of distinct CDR3 sequences, approximately 60% occurring once; the ten biggest clones make up around a quarter. The data were taken from a study of blood T cells in healthy people across ages. Study-wide points: The lack of PBMC sorting stopped any conclusive naive versus antigen-experienced comparison.

V lost 5 bases to trimming and J lost 7 bases, with 14 bases between them. The CDR3 spans 12 residues. Germline V lookup: CDR1 DFQATT, CDR2 SNEGSKA (reference sequence). This chain uses TRBV20-1 with TRBJ1-2; D is possibly TRBD1 (5 bases). The sequence was obtained from a man aged 40-49 years in good health. The sample was blood. CDR3: CSADHGTSGYTF. The DNA of the CDR3 is TGCAGTGCTGACCACGGGACCTCTGGCTACACCTTC.